The 32 T cell receptor beta chains below all came from one sample that was sequenced in a study of blood T cell repertoires in COVID-19. Generated by immunoSEQ multiplex PCR, the TCRdb table keeps only in-frame clones and is missing some. The sample has some 150,000 clones; around 87% are singletons. The sample comprised peripheral blood. Every receptor here comes from a middle-aged woman with acute or convalescent COVID-19.

CDR3 DNA sequence: TGCGCCAGCAGCTTGGAACAGGTCACAGATACGCAGTATTTT. The encoded protein is CASSLEQVTDTQYF. This chain uses TRBV5-1 with TRBJ2-3; a possible D gene is TRBD1 (5 bases). V dropped 0 bases and J dropped 2 bases, with 7 bases sitting between them. The CDR3 covers 14 residues. The germline CDR1 and CDR2 sequences are SGHRS and YFSETQ. Drawing the rest from reference TRBV5-1 and TRBJ2-3, the complete variable domain is KAGVTQTPRYLIKTRGQQVTLSCSPISGHRSVSWYQQTPGQGLQFLFEYFSETQRNKGNFPGRFSGRQFSNSRSEMNVSTLELGDSALYLCASSLEQVTDTQYFGPGTRLTVL.

The rearrangement joins TRBV4-3 to TRBJ1-3, with D perhaps matching TRBD1 (6 bases). Per the germline V gene, CDR1 is LGHNA and CDR2 is YSLEER. The length of the CDR3 is 19 residues. V was clipped by 3 bases and J by 2 bases, with 23 bases between them. The CDR3, as DNA: TGCGCCAGCAGCCAGTACCAATCCGCAGCAGGGGCCCCTGGAAACACCATATATTTT. Translated: CASSQYQSAAGAPGNTIYF.

This chain links TRBV19 with TRBJ1-1; no clear D. There are 11 residues in the CDR3. Trimming removed 7 bases at V and 6 bases at J, with 9 bases between. Germline V CDR1 and CDR2: LNHDA, SQIVND (reference sequence). The CDR3 here is CASTSRSEAFF. For the CDR3, the DNA is TGTGCCAGTACCTCCAGGTCTGAAGCTTTCTTT.

This clone was counted only a few times. The J gene is TRBJ1-1, the V gene TRBV27; D unresolved. The V gene lost 2 bases and the J gene lost 4 bases, with 11 bases spanning the gap. Germline V lookup: CDR1 MNHEY, CDR2 SMNVEV (reference sequence). The CDR3 extends over 14 amino acids. CDR3: CASSLGGQTTEAFF. In nucleotides, the CDR3 is TGTGCCAGCAGTTTAGGTGGGCAGACCACTGAAGCTTTCTTT.

This clone appeared a single time. The genes are TRBV28 and TRBJ1-4; D uncertain. This CDR3 is 16 amino acids long. Germline V gene lookup returns CDR1 MDHEN and CDR2 SYDVKM. The V gene lost 4 bases and the J gene lost 0 bases, with 12 bases spanning the gap. The DNA of the CDR3 is TGTGCCAGCAGTTCCCGCGGCAGCGCAACTAATGAAAAACTGTTTTTT. This gives the protein CASSSRGSATNEKLFF.

The V and J genes are TRBV19 and TRBJ1-6, with 8 bases that match TRBD1. Germline CDR1 and CDR2: LNHDA and SQIVND (reference sequence). J gave up 7 bases and V 5 bases, and 10 bases lay outside the gene matches. The CDR3 runs 16 residues. CDR3 sequence reads: CASSSYGQGVNSPLHF. The DNA of the CDR3 is TGTGCCAGTAGTTCCTATGGACAGGGCGTAAATTCACCCCTCCACTTT.

This chain joins TRBV3-1 (or the pseudogene TRBV3-2) and TRBJ2-5; TRBD1 is a possible D gene (6 bases). The V gene lost 1 base and the J gene lost 5 bases, with 17 bases spanning the gap. Looked up from germline, CDR1 is LGHDT and CDR2 is YNNKEL (reference sequence). This CDR3 has 16 residues. CDR3 DNA sequence: TGTGCCAGCAGCCAAGGAGAGACTGGGGGCGAGGAGACCCAGTACTTC. Amino acid sequence: CASSQGETGGEETQYF.

The rearrangement joins TRBV28 to TRBJ2-3; TRBD2 might be the D (5 bases). Germline V gives CDR1 MDHEN, CDR2 SYDVKM. This CDR3 has 11 residues. The V and J ends lost 11 bases and 6 bases respectively, with 12 bases between them. In nucleotides, the CDR3 is TGTGCCGCGGGCCTGCGGGATACGCAGTATTTT. Translating it yields CAAGLRDTQYF.

The chain couples TRBV30 to TRBJ2-5, with a tentative D call TRBD2 (5 bases). In germline, CDR1 is GTSNPN, CDR2 SVGIG (reference sequence). V lost 0 bases, J lost 4 bases, and 6 bases lay in between. This CDR3 comprises 12 residues. Written as DNA, the CDR3 is TGTGCCTGGAGTGTGGGGAGAGAGACCCAGTACTTC. This sequence encodes CAWSVGRETQYF.

The V gene is TRBV19, the J gene TRBJ1-1, with D uncertain. V was trimmed by 3 bases and J by 3 bases, leaving 5 bases between them. Germline V gene lookup returns CDR1 LNHDA and CDR2 SQIVND (reference sequence). The CDR3 is 12 amino acids. CDR3 bases: TGTGCCAGTAGTATGAGGGACACTGAAGCTTTCTTT. As protein: CASSMRDTEAFF.

V gene TRBV28 combines with J gene TRBJ2-1, with D tentatively TRBD2 (6 bases). The CDR3 contains 18 residues. Germline-derived CDR1 and CDR2 are MDHEN and SYDVKM. The V end was cut by 6 bases, the J end by 7 bases, with 28 bases between. The CDR3 here is CASRLFGWEAAARNEQFF. CDR3 in DNA: TGTGCCAGCAGGCTATTTGGGTGGGAGGCCGCGGCGCGGAATGAGCAGTTCTTC.

Points on this clone: At one end the junction does not follow the germline gene, possibly because of a read error. The CDR3 coding sequence is TGTGCTAGCAGCCCCTCGCTAGCGGGAGGGCGGGATGAGCAGTTCTTC. Protein product: CASSPSLAGGRDEQFF. The genes are TRBV7-7 and TRBJ2-1, with 12 bases lining up with TRBD2. The CDR3 loop spans 16 amino acids. Germline CDR1 is SSHAT and CDR2 is FNYEAQ (reference sequence).

This clone is categorized as medium-sized. At the DNA level, this CDR3 is encoded by other sequences in the same sample as well. The J gene is TRBJ2-1, the V gene TRBV2; D might be TRBD2 (5 bases). CDR1 and CDR2 (germline): SNHLY, FYNNEI. Trimming took off 7 bases at V and 0 bases at J, with 7 bases between the two ends. This CDR3 contains 13 residues. The CDR3 region has the DNA TGTGCCAGCACGGGGAGCTCCTACAATGAGCAGTTCTTC. The encoded protein is CASTGSSYNEQFF.

J is TRBJ2-4 and V is TRBV19; TRBD1 agrees at 9 bases. This CDR3 is built from 13 residues. V lost 6 bases and J lost 7; bases outside the gene matches: 4. Germline V gene data show CDR1 as LNHDA and CDR2 as SQIVND (reference sequence). The CDR3 DNA reads TGTGCCAGTAGCACTGGGACAGGGAACATTCAGTACTTC. Translation gives CASSTGTGNIQYF.

The V and J genes are TRBV5-1 and TRBJ1-2; no firm D call. V lost 3 bases and J lost 2, with 20 bases in between. The CDR3 length is 17 residues. From germline, CDR1 is SGHRS and CDR2 YFSETQ. The CDR3 DNA reads TGCGCCAGCAGCTATACCCCAAACGAAAAACTCAACTATGGCTACACCTTC. Translation: CASSYTPNEKLNYGYTF.

The chain carries TRBV7-2 and TRBJ2-2; D perhaps matches TRBD2 (7 bases). The V and J ends lost 3 bases and 10 bases respectively, with 18 bases between them. Germline values: CDR1 SGHTA, CDR2 FQGNSA. The CDR3 has 15 amino acids. CDR3: CASSLRGPPLEELFF. The CDR3 DNA follows: TGTGCCAGCAGCTTGCGGGGGCCTCCCCTAGAGGAGCTGTTTTTT.

The CDR3 DNA reads as TGTGCCACCAGTGAGGGGACAGGGTTCAATGAGCAGTTCTTC. Its protein is CATSEGTGFNEQFF. The J gene is TRBJ2-1, the V gene TRBV24-1; 9 nucleotides agree with TRBD1. CDR3 length: 14 residues. V lost 4 bases, J lost 6 bases, and 3 bases stayed unmatched. Per the germline V gene, CDR1 is KGHDR and CDR2 is SFDVKD.

This chain joins TRBV28 and TRBJ1-2, with TRBD1 identical over 9 bases. V was pared by 7 bases and J by 8 bases, with 17 bases of the junction left unmatched. This CDR3 is built from 16 residues. The V gene's germline CDR1 is MDHEN and CDR2 SYDVKM. CDR3 protein: CASTEGQGGTYRGYTF. The CDR3 DNA follows: TGTGCCAGCACTGAGGGACAGGGTGGGACCTATCGAGGCTACACCTTC.

The CDR3 loop is CASSPRQGGGTEAFF. CDR3 coding DNA: TGTGCCAGCAGCCCCCGACAGGGGGGGGGCACTGAAGCTTTCTTT. V and J are TRBV9 and TRBJ1-1; 9 bases fit TRBD1. CDR3 length equals 15 residues. V lost 4 bases, J lost 4 bases, and 8 bases stayed unmatched. Germline CDR1 SGDLS, CDR2 YYNGEE.

This chain joins TRBV27 and TRBJ1-3, with 9 nucleotides matching TRBD1. This CDR3 has 15 residues. J lost 6 bases, V lost 6 bases, and 9 bases had no gene match. Per the germline V gene, CDR1 is MNHEY and CDR2 is SMNVEV (reference sequence). The CDR3 bases are TGTGCCAGCAGGCCCGGGACAGGGTTGGTAAACACCATATATTTT. Translated, it gives CASRPGTGLVNTIYF.

A single count supports this clone. The chain has TRBV4-1 and TRBJ2-3; D may be TRBD1 (5 bases). Trimming shortened V by 0 bases and J by 0 bases, and 13 bases separated the two germline ends. Germline V gene lookup returns CDR1 MGHRA and CDR2 YSYEKL. CDR3 length: 17 residues. CDR3 DNA: TGCGCCAGCAGCCAAGATGGGTGGCAGGGCAGCACAGATACGCAGTATTTT. Its protein product is CASSQDGWQGSTDTQYF.

The chain employs TRBV3-1 (or the pseudogene TRBV3-2) and TRBJ2-5; perhaps TRBD1 as D (6 bases). The length of the CDR3 is 13 residues. Looked up from germline, CDR1 is LGHDT and CDR2 is YNNKEL (reference sequence). V lost 4 bases and J lost 6, with 12 bases in between. CDR3 in DNA: TGTGCCAGCAGCCGGGGGCGAGGACAGACCCAGTACTTC. It specifies CASSRGRGQTQYF.

The V gene is TRBV5-6, the J gene TRBJ2-7; D is undetermined. Germline assignment: CDR1 SGHDT and CDR2 YYEEEE. This CDR3 has 15 amino acids. The ends were cut back, 1 base at V and 7 bases at J, with 18 bases in the middle. For the CDR3, the DNA is TGTGCCAGCAGCTTGCGACTGACCCGCCTATTAGAGCAGTACTTC. This sequence encodes CASSLRLTRLLEQYF.

The genes are TRBV7-3 and TRBJ2-7, with D maybe TRBD1 (5 bases). The ends were cut back, 2 bases at V and 6 bases at J, with 11 bases in the middle. The CDR3 totals 13 residues. Germline CDR1 SGHTA, CDR2 FQGTGA. The CDR3 here is CASSLVTETEQYF. Written as DNA, the CDR3 is TGTGCCAGCAGCTTAGTGACAGAGACCGAGCAGTACTTC.

This chain connects TRBV5-1 to TRBJ1-4; D is unclear. Germline CDR1 is SGHRS and CDR2 is YFSETQ. V was clipped by 2 bases and J by 6 bases, with 11 bases between them. The CDR3 contains 14 residues. This chain's CDR3 is CASSLGGDHEKLFF. DNA of the CDR3: TGCGCCAGCAGCTTAGGAGGTGACCATGAAAAACTGTTTTTT.

This chain links TRBV6-5 with TRBJ1-5, with D perhaps TRBD1 (6 bases). CDR3 length: 14 amino acids. Germline values: CDR1 MNHEY, CDR2 SVGAGI. V gave up 6 bases and J gave up 2 bases, with 11 bases separating them. The CDR3 loop is CASSGQLGNQPQHF. In DNA form, the CDR3 reads TGTGCCAGCAGCGGACAGTTGGGCAATCAGCCCCAGCATTTT.

V usage is TRBV7-9 and J usage is TRBJ1-2; maybe TRBD1 (6 bases). The germline CDR1 and CDR2 sequences are SEHNR and FQNEAQ (reference sequence). The CDR3 is made up of 15 amino acids. With 2 bases removed from V and 2 bases from J, the gap between germline ends came to 12 bases. The CDR3 DNA is TGTGCCAGCAGCTTACCCGGGACAAGGAACTATGGCTACACCTTC. Amino acid sequence: CASSLPGTRNYGYTF.

The chain is built from TRBV19 and TRBJ1-4; possibly TRBD1 for D (6 bases). Trimming removed 4 bases from V and 4 bases from J, with 19 bases in between. The CDR3 is made up of 17 amino acids. CDR1 and CDR2 (germline): LNHDA, SQIVND (reference sequence). The CDR3: CASSKRQVAAFNEKLFF. The CDR3 nucleotides read TGTGCCAGTAGTAAAAGACAGGTCGCGGCTTTTAATGAAAAACTGTTTTTT.

The CDR3 reads CASSLATQAGTIYF. The CDR3 DNA reads as TGTGCCAGCAGCCTGGCTACCCAGGCAGGCACCATATATTTT. This chain connects TRBV6-4 to TRBJ1-3; D gene ambiguous. CDR3 size: 14 residues. V lost 6 bases and J 9 bases, leaving 18 bases between the germline ends. Germline CDR1 and CDR2: MRHNA and SNTAGT.

As DNA, the CDR3 is TGCAGCGTTGAATACAGCTCTGGAAACACCATATATTTT. This codes for CSVEYSSGNTIYF. The chain employs TRBV29-1 and TRBJ1-3; no definite D call. Per the germline V gene, CDR1 is SQVTM and CDR2 is ANQGSEA. Between the trimmed V and J ends, which lost 2 bases and 0 bases, there was a span of 5 bases. The CDR3 contains 13 residues. Full variable domain (outside the CDR3, taken from reference TRBV29-1 and TRBJ1-3): SAVISQKPSRDICQRGTSLTIQCQVDSQVTMMFWYRQQPGQSLTLIATANQGSEATYESGFVIDKFPISRPNLTFSTLTVSNMSPEDSSIYLCSVEYSSGNTIYFGEGSWLTVV.

This chain joins TRBV4-1 and TRBJ1-2; D is unclear. Per the germline V gene, CDR1 is MGHRA and CDR2 is YSYEKL. Trimming took 0 bases from V and 7 from J, leaving 9 bases between them. This CDR3 has 13 residues. The CDR3 loop is CASSQEAASGYTF. CDR3 coding DNA: TGCGCCAGCAGCCAAGAGGCAGCTAGTGGCTACACCTTC.

The chain uses TRBV28 and TRBJ2-7; 9 nucleotides align to TRBD1. J gave up 3 bases and V 7 bases, and 7 bases lay outside the gene matches. The CDR3 has 14 amino acids. Per the germline V gene, CDR1 is MDHEN and CDR2 is SYDVKM. In DNA, the CDR3 is TGTGCCAGCACCCCGGGGACAGGGATCTACGAGCAGTACTTC. Amino acids: CASTPGTGIYEQYF. Supplemented by reference TRBV28 and TRBJ2-7, the full variable domain reads DVKVTQSSRYLVKRTGEKVFLECVQDMDHENMFWYRQDPGLGLRLIYFSYDVKMKEKGDIPEGYSVSREKKERFSLILESASTNQTSMYLCASTPGTGIYEQYFGPGTRLTVT.